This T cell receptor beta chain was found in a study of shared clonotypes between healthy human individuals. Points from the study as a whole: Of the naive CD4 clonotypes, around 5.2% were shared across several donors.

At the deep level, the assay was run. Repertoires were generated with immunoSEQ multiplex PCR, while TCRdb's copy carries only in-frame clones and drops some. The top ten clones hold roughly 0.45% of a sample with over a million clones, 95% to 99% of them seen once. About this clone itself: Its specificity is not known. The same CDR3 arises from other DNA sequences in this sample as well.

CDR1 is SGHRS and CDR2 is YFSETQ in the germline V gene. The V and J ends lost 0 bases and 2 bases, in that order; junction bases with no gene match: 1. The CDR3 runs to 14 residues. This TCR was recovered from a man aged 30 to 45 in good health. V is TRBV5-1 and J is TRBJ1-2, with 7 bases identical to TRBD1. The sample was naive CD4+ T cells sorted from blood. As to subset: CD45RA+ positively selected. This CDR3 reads CASSLDRGNYGYTF. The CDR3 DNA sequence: TGCGCCAGCAGCTTGGACAGGGGCAACTATGGCTACACCTTC.